This is a list of T cell receptor beta chains from one sample in a study of regulatory and conventional T cells in RAG deficiency. TCRdb's copy holds only in-frame clones and misses some; the assay was immunoSEQ multiplex PCR. The repertoire holds over 8,500 clones, 89% seen once, with 1% to 1.5% in the top ten. This sample also appeared in a second study, on regulatory T cells.

Sequencing was done on a sample of Tregs sorted from blood. These TCRs come from a human donor in good health. CDR3s include the opening cysteine and the closing phenylalanine or tryptophan. D genes are given only for firm matches. Where a row states a size, it is once, few, many or the class of an expanded clone; other rows omit it.

abundance,d_gene,v_gene,j_gene,CDR3aa,CDR3nt
-,-,TRBV30,TRBJ2-7,CAWTSSSSYEQYF,TGTGCCTGGACCTCTTCGAGCTCCTACGAGCAGTACTTC
-,-,TRBV10-3,TRBJ1-5,CAISEVGTGSNQPQHF,TGTGCCATCAGTGAGGTCGGTACTGGAAGCAATCAGCCCCAGCATTTT
-,-,TRBV9,TRBJ2-1,CASSVVVAEPNEQFF,TGTGCCAGCAGCGTAGTCGTAGCGGAACCCAATGAGCAGTTCTTC
-,-,TRBV28,TRBJ1-1,CASAMNTEAFF,TGTGCCAGCGCTATGAACACTGAAGCTTTCTTT
-,-,TRBV9,TRBJ2-3,CASSVGGSTDTQYF,TGTGCCAGCAGCGTAGGCGGGAGCACAGATACGCAGTATTTT
-,-,TRBV5-1,TRBJ1-1,CASSLDQGNTEAFF,TGCGCCAGCAGCCTAGATCAAGGGAACACTGAAGCTTTCTTT
-,-,TRBV11-3,TRBJ1-5,CASSLERNQPQHF,TGTGCCAGCAGCTTAGAACGGAATCAGCCCCAGCATTTT
-,TRBD1,TRBV6-6,TRBJ2-7,CASSSRDRYEQYF,TGTGCCAGCAGTTCCCGGGACAGATACGAGCAGTACTTC
-,TRBD1,TRBV5-1,TRBJ1-5,CASSLGQGVQPQHF,TGCGCCAGCAGCTTGGGACAGGGGGTCCAGCCCCAGCATTTT
-,-,TRBV7-3,TRBJ2-1,CASSTTGGYNEQFF,TGTGCCAGCAGCACCACCGGGGGCTACAATGAGCAGTTCTTC
-,-,TRBV7-9,TRBJ1-2,CASSYGTEGNKGYTF,TGTGCCAGCAGTTATGGGACCGAGGGGAATAAGGGCTACACCTTC
-,TRBD2,TRBV7-9,TRBJ2-3,CASSPQAGGFTDTQYF,TGTGCCAGCAGCCCTCAAGCGGGGGGATTCACAGATACGCAGTATTTT
-,-,TRBV5-8,TRBJ2-1,CASSLGAHYNEQFF,TGTGCCAGCAGCTTGGGAGCACATTACAATGAGCAGTTCTTC
-,TRBD1,TRBV27,TRBJ2-7,CASSLLRTGGDEQYF,TGTGCCAGCAGTCTCCTTAGGACAGGGGGAGACGAGCAGTACTTC
once,-,TRBV19,TRBJ2-3,CASSIRVRRSTDTQYF,TGTGCCAGTAGTATTCGAGTCAGGAGGAGCACAGATACGCAGTATTTT
-,-,TRBV25-1,TRBJ2-2,CASKGGPGELFF,TGTGCCAGCAAGGGCGGACCCGGGGAGCTGTTTTTT
-,TRBD1,TRBV5-8,TRBJ1-6,CASSWGTGRNSPLHF,TGTGCCAGCAGCTGGGGGACAGGAAGAAATTCACCCCTCCACTTT
-,TRBD1,TRBV7-9,TRBJ1-4,CASRLQGAAEKLFF,TGTGCCAGCAGATTACAGGGGGCGGCGGAAAAACTGTTTTTT
-,-,TRBV21-1,TRBJ1-2,CASSIVIQGPGYGYTF,TGTGCCAGCAGCATCGTCATTCAGGGGCCCGGCTATGGCTACACCTTC
-,TRBD1,TRBV7-8,TRBJ2-5,CASSLPGTGGKEQYF,TGTGCCAGCAGCCTCCCCGGGACAGGGGGTAAAGAGCAGTACTTC
-,-,TRBV18,TRBJ1-3,CASSTTASSGNTIYF,TGTGCCAGCTCAACAACAGCGAGCTCTGGAAACACCATATATTTT
-,TRBD1,TRBV4-1,TRBJ2-1,CASSQDHRGNNEQFF,TGCGCCAGCAGCCAAGATCACAGGGGGAACAATGAGCAGTTCTTC
-,TRBD1,TRBV7-4,TRBJ1-2,CASSLPPQGVNGYTF,TGTGCCAGCAGCTTACCCCCCCAGGGGGTAAATGGCTACACCTTC
-,-,TRBV5-6,TRBJ2-7,CASSLSAGYYEQYF,TGTGCCAGCAGCTTGTCTGCAGGATACTACGAGCAGTACTTC
-,-,TRBV11-3,TRBJ1-1,CASSFYGGRGTEAFF,TGTGCCAGCAGCTTCTATGGGGGGCGGGGGACTGAAGCTTTCTTT
-,-,TRBV11-3,TRBJ2-3,CASSFDGASTDTQYF,TGTGCCAGCAGCTTTGACGGGGCTAGCACAGATACGCAGTATTTT
-,-,TRBV5-1,TRBJ2-2,CASSTGREEGELFF,TGCGCCAGCAGCACCGGCCGAGAAGAAGGGGAGCTGTTTTTT
-,-,TRBV2,TRBJ2-3,CASSRGRALTTDTQYF,TGTGCCAGCTCACGGGGTAGGGCCCTAACCACAGATACGCAGTATTTT
-,-,TRBV6-5,TRBJ2-1,CASRRTGTADNEQFF,TGTGCCAGCAGGCGTACCGGGACGGCCGACAATGAGCAGTTCTTC
-,-,TRBV7-9,TRBJ2-2,CASSAGQGLAGAFTGELFF,TGTGCCAGCAGCGCGGGACAGGGTCTAGCGGGGGCTTTCACCGGGGAGCTGTTTTTT
-,-,TRBV28,TRBJ1-1,CASSPRTGVKNTEAFF,TGTGCCAGCAGTCCTAGGACGGGAGTGAAGAACACTGAAGCTTTCTTT
-,-,TRBV14,TRBJ2-3,CASSQDLVTTDTQYF,TGTGCCAGCAGCCAAGATCTAGTCACCACAGATACGCAGTATTTT
-,TRBD1,TRBV19,TRBJ2-3,CASRNRGRTDTQYF,TGTGCCAGTAGAAACAGGGGGCGAACTGATACGCAGTATTTT
-,-,TRBV27,TRBJ2-7,CASSLDSYSYEQYF,TGTGCCAGCAGTTTAGACAGCTACTCCTACGAGCAGTACTTC
-,TRBD1,TRBV5-1,TRBJ1-6,CASSPGQGNSPLHF,TGCGCCAGCAGCCCGGGACAGGGGAATTCACCCCTCCACTTT
-,-,TRBV9,TRBJ2-2,CASSVEFSFRELFF,TGTGCCAGCAGCGTAGAGTTCTCTTTCCGGGAGCTGTTTTTT
-,TRBD1,TRBV27,TRBJ2-2,CASGGTGFTGELFF,TGTGCCAGCGGAGGGACAGGTTTTACCGGGGAGCTGTTTTTT
-,-,TRBV16,TRBJ1-3,CASSLTGNTIYF,TGTGCCAGCAGCCTTACTGGAAACACCATATATTTT
-,-,TRBV29-1,TRBJ1-1,CSVAGRGTEAFF,TGCAGCGTTGCGGGCAGAGGGACTGAAGCTTTCTTT
-,-,TRBV11-3,TRBJ2-5,CASSLDGRPETQYF,TGTGCCAGCAGCTTAGATGGGAGACCAGAGACCCAGTACTTC
-,-,TRBV28,TRBJ1-1,CASSAPTGGDTEAFF,TGTGCCAGCAGTGCACCGACAGGAGGGGACACTGAAGCTTTCTTT